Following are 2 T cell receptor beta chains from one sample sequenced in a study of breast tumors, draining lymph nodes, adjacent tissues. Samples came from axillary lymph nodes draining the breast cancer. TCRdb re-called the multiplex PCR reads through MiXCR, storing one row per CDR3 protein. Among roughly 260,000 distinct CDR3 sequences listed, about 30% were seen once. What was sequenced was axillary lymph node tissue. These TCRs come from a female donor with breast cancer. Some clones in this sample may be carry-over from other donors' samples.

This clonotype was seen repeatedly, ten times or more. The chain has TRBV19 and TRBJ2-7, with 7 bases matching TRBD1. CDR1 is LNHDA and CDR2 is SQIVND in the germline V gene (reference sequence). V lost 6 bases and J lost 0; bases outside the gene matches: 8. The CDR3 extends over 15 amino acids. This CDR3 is CASRRDSGGSYEQYF. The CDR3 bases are TGTGCCAGTAGACGGGACAGTGGAGGCTCCTACGAGCAGTACTTC.

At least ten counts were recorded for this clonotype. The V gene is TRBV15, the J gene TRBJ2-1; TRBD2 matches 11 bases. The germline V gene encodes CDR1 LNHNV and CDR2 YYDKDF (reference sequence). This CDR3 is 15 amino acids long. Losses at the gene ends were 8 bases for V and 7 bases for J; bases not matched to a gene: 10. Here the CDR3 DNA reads TGTGCCACCGGATTTAGCGGGAGGGCCGGGAATGAGCAGTTCTTC. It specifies CATGFSGRAGNEQFF.